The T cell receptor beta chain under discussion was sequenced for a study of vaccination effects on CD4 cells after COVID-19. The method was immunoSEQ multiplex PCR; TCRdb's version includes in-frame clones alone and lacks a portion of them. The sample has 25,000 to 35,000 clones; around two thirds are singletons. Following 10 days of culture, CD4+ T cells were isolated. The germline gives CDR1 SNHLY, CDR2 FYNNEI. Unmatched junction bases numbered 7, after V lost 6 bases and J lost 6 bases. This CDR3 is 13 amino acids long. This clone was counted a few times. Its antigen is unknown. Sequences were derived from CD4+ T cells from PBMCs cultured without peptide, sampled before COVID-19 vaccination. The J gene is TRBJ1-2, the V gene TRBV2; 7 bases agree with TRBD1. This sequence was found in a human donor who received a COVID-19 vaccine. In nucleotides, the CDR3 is TGTGCCAGCAGCCCATACGGGACAGATGGCTACACCTTC. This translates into CASSPYGTDGYTF. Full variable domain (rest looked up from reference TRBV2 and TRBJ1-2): EPEVTQTPSHQVTQMGQEVILRCVPISNHLYFYWYRQILGQKVEFLVSFYNNEISEKSEIFDDQFSVERPDGSNFTLKIRSTKLEDSAMYFCASSPYGTDGYTFGSGTRLTVV.